A selection of T cell receptor beta chains follows, all from one sample in a study of technical replicates of blood from a handful of donors. Only in-frame clones appear in the TCRdb table, and some are missing; sequencing was by immunoSEQ multiplex PCR. The sample comprises 65,000 to 80,000 clones, approximately 96% of which are singletons, and 0.3% to 0.35% rests with the top ten. The source material was T cells isolated from PBMCs. These receptors came from a human donor in good health. CDR3s include the opening cysteine and the closing phenylalanine or tryptophan. D genes are given only for firm matches. Rows give clone size only sometimes, using once, few, many, or a class for an expanded clone.

v_gene	abundance	j_gene	d_gene	CDR3aa	CDR3nt
TRBV27	NA	TRBJ1-5	TRBD1	CASSPLTGIHQPQHF	TGTGCCAGCAGTCCCCTGACAGGGATCCATCAGCCCCAGCATTTT
TRBV29-1	NA	TRBJ1-5	TRBD1	CSASRDRPHQPQHF	TGCAGCGCCTCACGGGACAGGCCCCATCAGCCCCAGCATTTT
TRBV27	NA	TRBJ2-3	NA	CASSLAQRADTQYF	TGTGCCAGCAGTTTAGCCCAACGCGCAGATACGCAGTATTTT
TRBV6-1	once	TRBJ2-7	NA	CASSEAGSSYEQYF	TGTGCCAGCAGCGAAGCCGGGAGCTCCTACGAGCAGTACTTC
TRBV7-9	NA	TRBJ2-1	TRBD1	CASSNPFRDRGNEQFF	TGTGCCAGCAGCAACCCTTTCCGGGACAGGGGCAATGAGCAGTTCTTC
TRBV18	NA	TRBJ2-7	TRBD2	CASSPGGLAGGGEQYF	TGTGCCAGCTCACCAGGGGGACTAGCGGGAGGAGGTGAGCAGTACTTC
TRBV6-1	NA	TRBJ2-7	TRBD2	CASSEGLAGAPSYEQYF	TGTGCCAGCAGTGAGGGACTAGCGGGTGCTCCCTCCTACGAGCAGTACTTC
TRBV11-3	NA	TRBJ2-7	NA	CASSLDAQASSYEQYF	TGTGCCAGCAGCTTAGATGCACAGGCAAGCTCCTACGAGCAGTACTTC
TRBV30	NA	TRBJ2-7	TRBD2	CAWGLAGVYEQYF	TGTGCCTGGGGTCTAGCGGGCGTCTACGAGCAGTACTTC
TRBV25-1	NA	TRBJ1-2	TRBD1	CASSGRQGYNYGYTF	TGTGCCAGCAGTGGCCGACAGGGTTATAACTATGGCTACACCTTC